The TCR beta chain under discussion was sequenced for a study of cytomegalovirus exposure and HLA in healthy donors. Points from the study as a whole: The study reported that TCR beta sequences accurately predicted HLA-A and HLA-B alleles in most subjects.

60 Vbeta and 13 Jbeta primers were used in PCR. Assay: immunoSEQ multiplex PCR; the TCRdb copy retains only in-frame clones and omits some. The table has some 140,000 clones, 8.9% seen once. Turning to this clone: The target antigen is unknown.

In germline, CDR1 is MRHNA, CDR2 SNTAGT. J lost 6 bases, V lost 2 bases, and 3 bases had no gene match. The CDR3 contains 15 residues. The chain employs TRBV6-4 and TRBJ1-6; 8 nucleotides line up with TRBD1. This TCR came from a woman in her thirties or forties in good health and CMV-seropositive. The sequenced sample was PBMCs. The CDR3 nucleotides are TGTGCCAGCAGTGACGGACAGGGTATTAATTCACCCCTCCACTTT. Its protein product is CASSDGQGINSPLHF.